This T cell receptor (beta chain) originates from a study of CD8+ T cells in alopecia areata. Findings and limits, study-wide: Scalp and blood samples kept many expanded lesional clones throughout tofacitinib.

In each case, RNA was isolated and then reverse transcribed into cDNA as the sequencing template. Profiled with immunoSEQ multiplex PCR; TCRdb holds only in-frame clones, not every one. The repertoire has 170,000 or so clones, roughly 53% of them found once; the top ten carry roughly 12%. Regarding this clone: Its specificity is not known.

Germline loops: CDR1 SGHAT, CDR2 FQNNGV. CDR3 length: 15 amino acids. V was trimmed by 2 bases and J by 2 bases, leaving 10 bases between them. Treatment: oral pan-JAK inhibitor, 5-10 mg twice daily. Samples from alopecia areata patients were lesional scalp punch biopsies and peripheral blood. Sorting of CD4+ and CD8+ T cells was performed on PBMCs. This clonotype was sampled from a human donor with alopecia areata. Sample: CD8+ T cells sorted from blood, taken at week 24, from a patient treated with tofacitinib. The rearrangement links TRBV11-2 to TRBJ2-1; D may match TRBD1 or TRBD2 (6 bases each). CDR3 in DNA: TGTGCCAGCAGCTTAAGGGGGGTGCCCTACAATGAGCAGTTCTTC. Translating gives CASSLRGVPYNEQFF.